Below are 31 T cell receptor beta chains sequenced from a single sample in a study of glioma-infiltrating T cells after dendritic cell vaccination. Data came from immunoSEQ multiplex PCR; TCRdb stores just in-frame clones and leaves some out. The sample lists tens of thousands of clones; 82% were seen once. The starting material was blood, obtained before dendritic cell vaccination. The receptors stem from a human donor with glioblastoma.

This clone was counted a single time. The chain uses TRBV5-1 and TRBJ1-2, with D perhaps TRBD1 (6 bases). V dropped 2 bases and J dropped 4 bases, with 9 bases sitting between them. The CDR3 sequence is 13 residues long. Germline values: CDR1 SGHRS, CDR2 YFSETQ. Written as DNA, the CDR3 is TGCGCCAGCAGCTTAACAGGGTCCTATGGCTACACCTTC. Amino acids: CASSLTGSYGYTF.

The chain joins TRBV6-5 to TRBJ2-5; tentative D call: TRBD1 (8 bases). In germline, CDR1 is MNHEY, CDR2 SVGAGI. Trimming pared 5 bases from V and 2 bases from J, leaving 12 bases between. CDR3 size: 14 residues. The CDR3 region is CASSHRGGQETQYF. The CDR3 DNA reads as TGTGCCAGCAGTCACAGGGGGGGTCAAGAGACCCAGTACTTC.

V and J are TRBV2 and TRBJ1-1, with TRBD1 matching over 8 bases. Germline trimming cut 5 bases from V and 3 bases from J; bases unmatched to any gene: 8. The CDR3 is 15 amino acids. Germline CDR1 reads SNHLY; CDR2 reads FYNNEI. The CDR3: CASSLRTGRDTEAFF. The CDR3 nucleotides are TGTGCCAGCAGTCTCCGGACAGGGAGGGACACTGAAGCTTTCTTT.

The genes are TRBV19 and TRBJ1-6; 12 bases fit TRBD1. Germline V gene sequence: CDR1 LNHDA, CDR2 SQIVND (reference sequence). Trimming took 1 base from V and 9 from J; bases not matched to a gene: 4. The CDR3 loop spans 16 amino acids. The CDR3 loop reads CASSIAPGQGASPLHF. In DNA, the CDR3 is TGTGCCAGTAGTATAGCCCCGGGACAGGGGGCTTCACCCCTCCACTTT.

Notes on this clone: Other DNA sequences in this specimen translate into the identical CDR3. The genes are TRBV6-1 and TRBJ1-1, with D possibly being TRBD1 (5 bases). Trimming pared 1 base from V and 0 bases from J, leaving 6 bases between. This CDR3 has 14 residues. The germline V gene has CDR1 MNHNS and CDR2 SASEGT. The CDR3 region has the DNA TGTGCCAGCAGTGAAGGGGGGGTGAACACTGAAGCTTTCTTT. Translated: CASSEGGVNTEAFF.

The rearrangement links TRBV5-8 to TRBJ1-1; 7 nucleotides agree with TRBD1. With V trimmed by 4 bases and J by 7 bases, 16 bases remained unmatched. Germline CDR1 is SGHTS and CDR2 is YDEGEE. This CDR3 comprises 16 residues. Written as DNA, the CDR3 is TGTGCCAGCAGCCAGGGACAGAAGTTTGTGTCCTATGAAGCTTTCTTT. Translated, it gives CASSQGQKFVSYEAFF.

In DNA form, the CDR3 reads TGCGCCAGCAGCTACGGGACAGACTCCTACGAGCAGTACTTC. It yields the protein CASSYGTDSYEQYF. The chain has TRBV5-1 and TRBJ2-7, with TRBD1 matching 7 bases. CDR3 size: 14 residues. The V segment lost 3 bases and the J segment 0 bases; nucleotides outside the gene matches: 3. Germline values: CDR1 SGHRS, CDR2 YFSETQ. The entire variable domain, with the rest obtained from reference TRBV5-1 and TRBJ2-7, is as follows: KAGVTQTPRYLIKTRGQQVTLSCSPISGHRSVSWYQQTPGQGLQFLFEYFSETQRNKGNFPGRFSGRQFSNSRSEMNVSTLELGDSALYLCASSYGTDSYEQYFGPGTRLTVT.

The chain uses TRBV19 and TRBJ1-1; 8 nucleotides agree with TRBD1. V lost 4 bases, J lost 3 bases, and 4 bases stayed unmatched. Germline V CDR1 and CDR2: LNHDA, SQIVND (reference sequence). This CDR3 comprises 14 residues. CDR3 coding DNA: TGTGCCAGTAGTACACAGGGGGGAGACACTGAAGCTTTCTTT. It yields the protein CASSTQGGDTEAFF. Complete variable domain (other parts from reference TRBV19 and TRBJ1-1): DGGITQSPKYLFRKEGQNVTLSCEQNLNHDAMYWYRQDPGQGLRLIYYSQIVNDFQKGDIAEGYSVSREKKESFPLTVTSAQKNPTAFYLCASSTQGGDTEAFFGQGTRLTVV.

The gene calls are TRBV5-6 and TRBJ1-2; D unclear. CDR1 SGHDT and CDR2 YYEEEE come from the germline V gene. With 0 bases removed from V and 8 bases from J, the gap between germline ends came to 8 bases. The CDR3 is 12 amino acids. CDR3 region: CASSLVRGGYTF. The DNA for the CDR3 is TGTGCCAGCAGCTTGGTCCGAGGAGGCTACACCTTC.

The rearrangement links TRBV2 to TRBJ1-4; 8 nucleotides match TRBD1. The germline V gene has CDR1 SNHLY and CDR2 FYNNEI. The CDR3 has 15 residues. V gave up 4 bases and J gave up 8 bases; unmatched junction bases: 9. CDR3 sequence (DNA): TGTGCCAGCAGTGGGACCGGGACAGGCCCCGAAAAACTGTTTTTT. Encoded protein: CASSGTGTGPEKLFF.

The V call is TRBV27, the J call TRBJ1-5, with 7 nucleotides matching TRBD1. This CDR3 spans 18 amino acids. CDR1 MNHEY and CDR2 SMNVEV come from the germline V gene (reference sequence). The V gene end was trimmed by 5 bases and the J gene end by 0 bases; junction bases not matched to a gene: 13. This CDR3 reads CASSPRTGPPYSNQPQHF. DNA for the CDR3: TGTGCCAGCAGTCCCCGGACAGGCCCTCCTTATAGCAATCAGCCCCAGCATTTT.

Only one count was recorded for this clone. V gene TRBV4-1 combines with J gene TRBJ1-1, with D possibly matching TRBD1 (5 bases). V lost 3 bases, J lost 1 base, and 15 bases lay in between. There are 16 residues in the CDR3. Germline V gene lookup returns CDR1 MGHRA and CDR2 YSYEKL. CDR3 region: CASSQSLGATNTEAFF. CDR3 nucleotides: TGCGCCAGCAGCCAGAGCCTAGGGGCGACGAACACTGAAGCTTTCTTT.

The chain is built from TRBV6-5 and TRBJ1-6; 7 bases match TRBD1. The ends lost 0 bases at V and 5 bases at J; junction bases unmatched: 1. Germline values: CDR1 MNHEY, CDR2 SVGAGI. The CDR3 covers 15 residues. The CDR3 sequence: CASSYSTGNNSPLHF. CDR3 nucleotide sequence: TGTGCCAGCAGTTACTCGACAGGGAATAATTCACCCCTCCACTTT.

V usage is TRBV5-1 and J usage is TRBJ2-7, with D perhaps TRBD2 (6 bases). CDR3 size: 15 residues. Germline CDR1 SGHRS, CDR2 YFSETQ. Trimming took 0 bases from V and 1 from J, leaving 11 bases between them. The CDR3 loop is CASSLVPGESYEQYF. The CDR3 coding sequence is TGCGCCAGCAGCTTGGTTCCGGGGGAGTCCTACGAGCAGTACTTC. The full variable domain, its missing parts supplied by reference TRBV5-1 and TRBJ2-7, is KAGVTQTPRYLIKTRGQQVTLSCSPISGHRSVSWYQQTPGQGLQFLFEYFSETQRNKGNFPGRFSGRQFSNSRSEMNVSTLELGDSALYLCASSLVPGESYEQYFGPGTRLTVT.

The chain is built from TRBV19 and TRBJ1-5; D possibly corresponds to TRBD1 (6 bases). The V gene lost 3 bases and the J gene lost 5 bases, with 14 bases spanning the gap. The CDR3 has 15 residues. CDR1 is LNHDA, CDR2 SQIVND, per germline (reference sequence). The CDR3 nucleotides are TGTGCCAGTAGTATTACAGGGTGGGGTGATCAGCCCCAGCATTTT. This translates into CASSITGWGDQPQHF.

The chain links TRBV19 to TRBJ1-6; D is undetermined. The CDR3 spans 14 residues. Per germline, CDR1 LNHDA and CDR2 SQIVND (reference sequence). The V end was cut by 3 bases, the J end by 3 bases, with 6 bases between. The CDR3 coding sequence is TGTGCCAGTAGTATCTTCTACTATAATTCACCCCTCCACTTT. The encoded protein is CASSIFYYNSPLHF.

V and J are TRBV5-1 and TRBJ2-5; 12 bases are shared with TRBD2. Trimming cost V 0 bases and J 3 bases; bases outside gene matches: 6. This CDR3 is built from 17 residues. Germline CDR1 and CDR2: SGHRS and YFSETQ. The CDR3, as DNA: TGCGCCAGCAGCTTGGTTCCTAGCGGGGGGGCCGAAGAGACCCAGTACTTC. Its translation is CASSLVPSGGAEETQYF.

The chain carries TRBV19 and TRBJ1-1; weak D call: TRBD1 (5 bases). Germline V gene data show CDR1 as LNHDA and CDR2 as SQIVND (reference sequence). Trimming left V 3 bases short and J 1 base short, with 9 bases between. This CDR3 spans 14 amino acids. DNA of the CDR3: TGTGCCAGTAGTATGTCAGGGAAGAACACTGAAGCTTTCTTT. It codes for CASSMSGKNTEAFF. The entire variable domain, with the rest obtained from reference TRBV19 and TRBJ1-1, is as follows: DGGITQSPKYLFRKEGQNVTLSCEQNLNHDAMYWYRQDPGQGLRLIYYSQIVNDFQKGDIAEGYSVSREKKESFPLTVTSAQKNPTAFYLCASSMSGKNTEAFFGQGTRLTVV.

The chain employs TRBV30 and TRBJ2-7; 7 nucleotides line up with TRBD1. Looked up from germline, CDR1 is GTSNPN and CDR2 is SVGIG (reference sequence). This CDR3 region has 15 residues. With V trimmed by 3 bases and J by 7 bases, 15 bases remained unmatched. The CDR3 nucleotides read TGTGCCTGGAGCGCAATAAGGGGGCAGGGCTTGGAGCAGTACTTC. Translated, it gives CAWSAIRGQGLEQYF.

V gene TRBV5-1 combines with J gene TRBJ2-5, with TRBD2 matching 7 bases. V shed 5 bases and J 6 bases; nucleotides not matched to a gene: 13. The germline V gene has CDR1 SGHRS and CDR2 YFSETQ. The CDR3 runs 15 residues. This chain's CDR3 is CASRSPYRGEQTQYF. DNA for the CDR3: TGCGCCAGCAGGTCTCCCTACCGGGGGGAACAGACCCAGTACTTC. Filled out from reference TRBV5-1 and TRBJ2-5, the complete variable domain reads KAGVTQTPRYLIKTRGQQVTLSCSPISGHRSVSWYQQTPGQGLQFLFEYFSETQRNKGNFPGRFSGRQFSNSRSEMNVSTLELGDSALYLCASRSPYRGEQTQYFGPGTRLLVL.

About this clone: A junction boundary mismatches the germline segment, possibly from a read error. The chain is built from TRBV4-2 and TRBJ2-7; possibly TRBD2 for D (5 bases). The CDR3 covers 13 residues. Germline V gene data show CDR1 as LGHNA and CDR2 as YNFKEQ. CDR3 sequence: CASSQVDDYGQYF. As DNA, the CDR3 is TGTGCCAGCAGCCAGGTAGACGACTACGGGCAGTACTTC.

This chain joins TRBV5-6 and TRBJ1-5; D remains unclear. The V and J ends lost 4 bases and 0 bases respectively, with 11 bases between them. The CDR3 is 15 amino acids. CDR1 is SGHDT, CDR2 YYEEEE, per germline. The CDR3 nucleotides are TGTGCCAGCAGCCGAGGCAGACCTAGCAATCAGCCCCAGCATTTT. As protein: CASSRGRPSNQPQHF.

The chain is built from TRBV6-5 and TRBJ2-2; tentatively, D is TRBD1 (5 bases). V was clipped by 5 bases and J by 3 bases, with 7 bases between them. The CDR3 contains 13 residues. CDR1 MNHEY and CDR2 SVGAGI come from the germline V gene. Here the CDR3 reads CASSEGDTGELFF. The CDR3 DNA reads TGTGCCAGCAGTGAAGGGGACACCGGGGAGCTGTTTTTT.

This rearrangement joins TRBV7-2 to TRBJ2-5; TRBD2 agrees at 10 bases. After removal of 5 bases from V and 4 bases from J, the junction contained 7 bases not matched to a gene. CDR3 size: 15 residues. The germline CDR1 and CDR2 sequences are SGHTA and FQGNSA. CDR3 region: CASSQRAGGGETQYF. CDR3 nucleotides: TGTGCCAGCAGCCAAAGAGCGGGGGGGGGAGAGACCCAGTACTTC.

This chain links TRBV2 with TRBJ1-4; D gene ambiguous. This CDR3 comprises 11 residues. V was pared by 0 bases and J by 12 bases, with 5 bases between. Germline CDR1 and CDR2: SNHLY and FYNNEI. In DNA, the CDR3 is TGTGCCAGCAGTGAAGCGCTAGAACTGTTTTTT. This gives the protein CASSEALELFF.

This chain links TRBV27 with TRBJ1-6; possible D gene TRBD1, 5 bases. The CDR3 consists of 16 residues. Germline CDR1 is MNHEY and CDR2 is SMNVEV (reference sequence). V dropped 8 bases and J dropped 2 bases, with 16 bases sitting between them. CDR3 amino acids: CASSTAEGPYNSPLHF. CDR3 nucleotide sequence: TGTGCCAGCTCAACGGCGGAGGGGCCCTATAATTCACCCCTCCACTTT.

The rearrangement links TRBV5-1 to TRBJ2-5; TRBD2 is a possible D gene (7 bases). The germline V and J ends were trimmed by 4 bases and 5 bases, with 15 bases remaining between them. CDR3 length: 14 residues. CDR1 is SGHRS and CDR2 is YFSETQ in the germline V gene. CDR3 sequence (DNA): TGCGCCAGCAGCCCGGGGGGCCCAGGGGAGACCCAGTACTTC. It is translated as CASSPGGPGETQYF.

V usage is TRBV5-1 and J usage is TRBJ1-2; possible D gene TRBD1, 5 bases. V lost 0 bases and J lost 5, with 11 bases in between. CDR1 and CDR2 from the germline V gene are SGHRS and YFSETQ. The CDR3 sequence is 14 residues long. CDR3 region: CASSLGAGRYGYTF. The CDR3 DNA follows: TGCGCCAGCAGCTTGGGTGCAGGGAGGTATGGCTACACCTTC.

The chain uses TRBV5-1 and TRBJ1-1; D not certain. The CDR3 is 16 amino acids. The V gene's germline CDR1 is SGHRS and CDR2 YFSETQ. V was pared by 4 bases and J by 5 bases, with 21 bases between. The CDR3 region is CASSNPWRGERTEAFF. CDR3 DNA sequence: TGCGCCAGCAGCAACCCCTGGCGGGGAGAGCGGACTGAAGCTTTCTTT.

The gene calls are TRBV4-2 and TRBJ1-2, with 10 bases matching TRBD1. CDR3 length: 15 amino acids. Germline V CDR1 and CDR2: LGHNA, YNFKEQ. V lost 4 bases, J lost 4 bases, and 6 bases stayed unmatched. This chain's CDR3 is CASSPGQGIAYGYTF. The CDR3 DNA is TGTGCCAGCAGCCCGGGACAGGGGATCGCCTATGGCTACACCTTC.

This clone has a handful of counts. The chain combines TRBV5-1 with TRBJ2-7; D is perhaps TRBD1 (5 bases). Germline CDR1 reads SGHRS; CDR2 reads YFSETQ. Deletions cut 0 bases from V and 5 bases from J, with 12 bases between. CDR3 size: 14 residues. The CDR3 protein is CASSLGTTANEQYF. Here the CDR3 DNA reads TGCGCCAGCAGCTTGGGGACGACAGCGAACGAGCAGTACTTC.